The 8 T cell receptor beta chains given below trace back to one sample, sequenced in a study of blood T cell repertoires in COVID-19 (dated by TCRdb to the early 2020s). Libraries were prepared through the immunoSEQ multiplex PCR assay. This is the immuneACCESS table as TCRdb keeps it, with only in-frame sequences that have V and J called. A part of the clones is gone; compared with another copy, unresolved V genes explain less than half, and the rest is unexplained. This sample holds roughly 180,000 clones; 83% were observed only once. Approximately 4.4% of the sample is held by the ten biggest clonotypes. Sequencing used PBMCs or T cells enriched from blood (not recorded which). Receptors were obtained from a woman in her fifties or sixties who had recovered from COVID-19.

The V and J genes are TRBV27 and TRBJ1-3; no firm D call. Germline values: CDR1 MNHEY, CDR2 SMNVEV (reference sequence). V shed 5 bases and J shed 3 bases, with 14 bases lying between them. The CDR3 contains 15 residues. The CDR3 is CASSLRPGFGNTIYF. CDR3 nucleotides: TGTGCCAGCAGTCTGAGGCCGGGGTTTGGAAACACCATATATTTT.

The chain has TRBV3-1 (or the pseudogene TRBV3-2) and TRBJ1-3; 8 bases map to TRBD1. In germline, CDR1 is LGHDT, CDR2 YNNKEL (reference sequence). The CDR3 runs to 15 residues. The junction had 11 bases not matched to a gene; V was cut back by 6 bases and J by 7 bases. The CDR3 reads CASRLDRGLWNTIYF. CDR3 in DNA: TGTGCCAGCAGACTTGACAGGGGCCTTTGGAACACCATATATTTT.

The chain is built from TRBV28 and TRBJ1-2, with 8 bases lining up with TRBD1. CDR1 is MDHEN and CDR2 is SYDVKM in the germline V gene. This CDR3 is built from 15 residues. V lost 7 bases and J lost 7; bases outside the gene matches: 14. The CDR3 DNA reads TGTGCCAGCACCGGCGCCGGACAGGGCGGTTTTGGCTACACCTTC. Residues: CASTGAGQGGFGYTF.

The gene calls are TRBV7-2 and TRBJ1-5; D might be TRBD1 (6 bases). CDR3 length: 15 amino acids. CDR1 SGHTA and CDR2 FQGNSA come from the germline V gene. Trimming took off 5 bases at V and 6 bases at J, with 17 bases between the two ends. This CDR3 reads CASSLGAVKFQPQHF. DNA of the CDR3: TGTGCCAGCAGCCTGGGGGCAGTAAAGTTTCAGCCCCAGCATTTT.

V is TRBV6-2 or TRBV6-3 and J is TRBJ2-3; 9 bases agree with TRBD1. In germline, CDR1 is MNHEY, CDR2 SVGEGT. Trimming removed 4 bases from V and 0 bases from J; junction bases left unmatched: 11. This CDR3 contains 18 residues. CDR3 DNA sequence: TGTGCCAGCAGTTTCCCCCGAAAGGACAGGGGAAGCACAGATACGCAGTATTTT. It translates to CASSFPRKDRGSTDTQYF.

This rearrangement joins TRBV4-2 to TRBJ2-5; the D gene is possibly TRBD2 (6 bases). V was trimmed by 1 base and J by 5 bases, leaving 14 bases between them. Germline CDR1 reads LGHNA; CDR2 reads YNFKEQ. The CDR3 runs 15 residues. CDR3 coding DNA: TGTGCCAGCAGCCAAGCTAAGCGGGTCCGGGAGACCCAGTACTTC. Translation gives CASSQAKRVRETQYF.

The chain is built from TRBV19 and TRBJ2-1; D is unclear. The CDR3 consists of 13 residues. Germline loops: CDR1 LNHDA, CDR2 SQIVND (reference sequence). The germline V and J ends were trimmed by 3 bases and 9 bases, with 12 bases remaining between them. The CDR3 spells CASSIVSFGEQFF. The CDR3 region has the DNA TGTGCCAGTAGTATCGTAAGCTTCGGTGAGCAGTTCTTC.

The chain has TRBV19 and TRBJ1-2; the D is unclear. Germline lookup yields CDR1 LNHDA and CDR2 SQIVND (reference sequence). The CDR3 is made up of 16 amino acids. V was shortened by 3 bases and J by 2 bases, with 16 bases between the two germline ends. Written as DNA, the CDR3 is TGTGCCAGTAGTATCCCCTCGAGTCTCGCGAACTATGGCTACACCTTC. As protein: CASSIPSSLANYGYTF.